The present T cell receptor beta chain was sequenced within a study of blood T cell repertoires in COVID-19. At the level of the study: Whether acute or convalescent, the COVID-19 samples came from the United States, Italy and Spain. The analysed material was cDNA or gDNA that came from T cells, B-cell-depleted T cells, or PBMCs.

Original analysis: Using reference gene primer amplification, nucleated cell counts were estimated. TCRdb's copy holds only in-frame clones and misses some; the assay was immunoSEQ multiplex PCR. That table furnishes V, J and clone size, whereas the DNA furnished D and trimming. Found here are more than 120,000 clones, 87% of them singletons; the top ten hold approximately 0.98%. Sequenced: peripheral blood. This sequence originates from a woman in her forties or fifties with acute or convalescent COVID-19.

CDR3 amino acids: CASSYPGSGNTIYF. For the CDR3, the DNA is TGTGCCAGCAGTTACCCCGGTAGTGGAAACACCATATATTTT. This chain joins TRBV6-5 and TRBJ1-3; D gene uncertain. Trimming removed 2 bases at V and 3 bases at J, with 8 bases between. Germline V gene data show CDR1 as MNHEY and CDR2 as SVGAGI. CDR3 size: 14 residues.